The present T cell receptor (beta chain) was sequenced within a study of long-term antiretroviral therapy in people with HIV. Study-wide points: Information on adherence, resistance and therapy changes was unavailable.

This clone was detected a few times. What it binds is unknown. The CDR3 is 14 amino acids. The germline CDR1 and CDR2 sequences are LNHDA and SQIVND (reference sequence). Trimming pared 3 bases from V and 4 bases from J, leaving 12 bases between. One or more pre-ART and two or more post-ART PBMC samples were available from each donor. Without exception, participants with HIV were treated in the United States. A v3.0 immunoSEQ assay was performed at survey level. Per-sample targets for sequencing were roughly 40,000-55,000 T-cell genomes. Clones were read by immunoSEQ multiplex PCR, and TCRdb kept only the in-frame ones, dropping some. The table has 28,000 or so clones, over 75% seen once.

The source was unsorted PBMCs, collected 1.5 years before starting antiretroviral therapy. V gene TRBV19 combines with J gene TRBJ1-2, with D perhaps TRBD1 (6 bases). The receptor was derived from a young man with HIV. CDR3 bases: TGTGCCAGTAGTATTTTGGGGGCAATCTATGGCTACACCTTC. As protein: CASSILGAIYGYTF.